Following are 28 T cell receptor beta chains from one sample sequenced in a study of blood T cells in healthy people across ages. Then a second PCR, running about 6 to 12 cycles, was carried out with a sample-barcoded 5' primer and a J-beta primer mix. MiXCR, applied by TCRdb to the 5' RACE reads, yields one record per CDR3 protein. Altogether 780,000 or so distinct CDR3 sequences are present, about 61% being singletons, with the ten largest covering roughly 24%. Sequenced material: blood. The receptors derive from a man aged 35 to 55 in good health.

The chain is built from TRBV10-3 and TRBJ2-1; either TRBD1 or TRBD2 may supply D (5 bases each). Trimming stripped 10 bases from V and 7 bases from J, with 26 bases between. CDR3 length: 16 residues. Germline loops: CDR1 ENHRY, CDR2 SYGVKD. CDR3: CASGRLGRAMGNEQFF. The CDR3, as DNA: TGTGCCAGCGGGCGCCTGGGACGAGCGATGGGGAATGAGCAGTTCTTC.

This clonotype was observed a handful of times. The CDR3 sequence: CSARDRGMDEQYF. CDR3 nucleotide sequence: TGCAGTGCTCGGGACCGGGGGATGGACGAGCAGTACTTC. The chain has TRBV20-1 and TRBJ2-7; D perhaps matches TRBD2 (6 bases). The germline V and J ends were trimmed by 5 bases and 5 bases, with 16 bases remaining between them. The CDR3 length is 13 residues. Germline CDR1 is DFQATT and CDR2 is SNEGSKA (reference sequence).

This clonotype was seen a few times. The genes are TRBV7-2 and TRBJ2-4; D is perhaps TRBD1 (7 bases). The germline gives CDR1 SGHTA, CDR2 FQGNSA. The CDR3 runs 12 residues. V lost 2 bases to trimming and J lost 13 bases, with 12 bases between them. The CDR3 loop reads CASSLRGTEQYF. CDR3 DNA sequence: TGTGCCAGCAGCTTACGGGGGACAGAGCAGTACTTC.

The V gene is TRBV7-9, the J gene TRBJ2-1; TRBD2 aligns across 10 bases. The germline V gene encodes CDR1 SEHNR and CDR2 FQNEAQ (reference sequence). The CDR3 loop spans 15 amino acids. J lost 2 bases, V lost 5 bases, and 3 bases had no gene match. This CDR3 is CASSVSGGTYNEQFF. The DNA for the CDR3 is TGTGCCAGCAGCGTTAGCGGGGGGACCTACAATGAGCAGTTCTTC.

The chain couples TRBV21-1 to TRBJ2-7; the table's D call, TRBD1, has no DNA check behind it. TRBV21-1 is given as a pseudogene. The CDR3 spans 20 residues. The CDR3 spells CASSTMEIGTTPWPYYEQYF. Written as DNA, the CDR3 is TGTGCCAGCAGCACAATGGAGATAGGGACGACACCCTGGCCCTACTACGAGCAGTACTTC.

The chain uses TRBV7-9 and TRBJ2-5; the D is unclear. The CDR3 runs to 16 residues. V lost 7 bases, J lost 0 bases, and 18 bases lay in between. Germline lookup yields CDR1 SEHNR and CDR2 FQNEAQ (reference sequence). The CDR3 sequence is CASTNWPLRHQETQYF. The CDR3 DNA follows: TGTGCCAGCACCAACTGGCCATTACGACACCAAGAGACCCAGTACTTC.

Only a few counts were recorded for this clonotype. This chain connects TRBV28 to TRBJ2-4; 7 bases fit TRBD2. The CDR3 runs to 16 residues. The V gene's germline CDR1 is MDHEN and CDR2 SYDVKM. J lost 2 bases, V lost 8 bases, and 12 bases had no gene match. CDR3 loop: CASPPGGVGTKNIQYF. CDR3 DNA: TGTGCCAGCCCCCCGGGGGGAGTGGGGACCAAAAACATTCAGTACTTC.

This clonotype was picked up one time. The chain has TRBV6-2 or TRBV6-3 and TRBJ2-4; D may match TRBD1 or TRBD2 (5 bases each). The end of the DNA is better explained by TRBJ2-7, so the J call may be wrong. This CDR3 is built from 16 residues. CDR1 is MNHEY and CDR2 is SVGEGT in the germline V gene. CDR3 DNA sequence: TGTGCCAGCAGTTACTCATCTGAGGGCAGGGCCCACGAGCAGTACTTC. As protein: CASSYSSEGRAHEQYF.

This clonotype has a handful of counts. The junction differs from germline at one of its ends, possibly a read error. V usage is TRBV7-7 and J usage is TRBJ2-2; D may be TRBD2 (5 bases). This CDR3 has 13 amino acids. The germline V gene encodes CDR1 SSHAT and CDR2 FNYEAQ (reference sequence). The CDR3 DNA sequence: TGTGCTAGCAGCTTAGCGCGAGACGGGGAGCTGTTTTTT. It yields the protein CASSLARDGELFF.

This clonotype was counted a single time. The V and J genes are TRBV27 and TRBJ2-3; D uncertain. The CDR3 is 15 residues long. The germline V gene encodes CDR1 MNHEY and CDR2 SMNVEV (reference sequence). V was clipped by 3 bases and J by 2 bases, with 12 bases between them. The CDR3 spells CASSFQPVATDTQYF. The CDR3 nucleotides are TGTGCCAGCAGTTTTCAACCCGTCGCCACAGATACGCAGTATTTT.

The CDR3 region has the DNA TGCAGCGTTGTAAGACGTTCCTACAATGAGCAGTTCTTC. It is translated as CSVVRRSYNEQFF. The V call is TRBV29-1, the J call TRBJ2-1, with D hard to call. Germline-derived CDR1 and CDR2 are SQVTM and ANQGSEA. The CDR3 is 13 amino acids. V was trimmed by 4 bases and J by 1 base, leaving 8 bases between them.

This clonotype showed up just a few times. The chain couples TRBV4-3 to TRBJ2-7; D gene uncertain. CDR3 length equals 15 residues. V lost 4 bases and J 0 bases, leaving 13 bases between the germline ends. Germline lookup yields CDR1 LGHNA and CDR2 YSLEER. The CDR3 region has the DNA TGCGCCAGCAGCCCCGCGGTTGGGTCCTCCTACGAGCAGTACTTC. This gives the protein CASSPAVGSSYEQYF.

The chain carries TRBV6-5 and TRBJ2-2, with 7 bases that match TRBD1. The CDR3 has 16 residues. Trimming at V came to 6 bases and at J to 4 bases, leaving 11 bases not matched to a gene. The germline V gene has CDR1 MNHEY and CDR2 SVGAGI. CDR3 amino acids: CASSRLWDRPTGELFF. CDR3 nucleotide sequence: TGTGCCAGCAGCCGATTATGGGACAGACCCACCGGGGAGCTGTTTTTT.

This clonotype was picked up one time. CDR3 amino acids: CASRISTGSLFF. As DNA, the CDR3 is TGTGCCAGCAGGATATCGACAGGGTCGCTGTTTTTT. V is TRBV6-6 and J is TRBJ1-4, with TRBD1 matching over 7 bases. The ends lost 6 bases at V and 14 bases at J; junction bases unmatched: 9. Per the germline V gene, CDR1 is MNHNY and CDR2 is SVGAGI (reference sequence). This CDR3 region has 12 residues.

The rearrangement links TRBV4-1 to TRBJ2-7; D is uncertain. This CDR3 has 15 residues. Germline CDR1 and CDR2: MGHRA and YSYEKL. The V and J ends lost 1 base and 0 bases respectively, with 10 bases between them. The CDR3: CASSQVGMDSYEQYF. The CDR3 coding sequence is TGCGCCAGCAGCCAAGTCGGAATGGACTCCTACGAGCAGTACTTC.

The chain combines TRBV29-1 with TRBJ1-1; D gene uncertain. The CDR3 is 13 amino acids. Germline loops: CDR1 SQVTM, CDR2 ANQGSEA. Deletions cut 4 bases from V and 0 bases from J, with 9 bases between. This chain's CDR3 is CSVVVAMNTEAFF. CDR3 nucleotides: TGCAGCGTTGTAGTAGCTATGAACACTGAAGCTTTCTTT. Filled out from reference TRBV29-1 and TRBJ1-1, the complete variable domain reads SAVISQKPSRDICQRGTSLTIQCQVDSQVTMMFWYRQQPGQSLTLIATANQGSEATYESGFVIDKFPISRPNLTFSTLTVSNMSPEDSSIYLCSVVVAMNTEAFFGQGTRLTVV.

This clonotype was detected many times. This sequence joins TRBV12-3 or TRBV12-4 and TRBJ2-5; a weak D match, TRBD1 (6 bases). V was trimmed by 4 bases and J by 9 bases, leaving 15 bases between them. This CDR3 is 13 amino acids long. The DNA for the CDR3 is TGTGCCAGCAGTTCGGACAGCCCTAAGGCCCAGTACTTC. The encoded protein is CASSSDSPKAQYF.

The CDR3 bases are TGTGCCAGCAGCTTCAGCCTTAGGACTAGCGGATCCTACAATGAGCAGTACTTC. It yields the protein CASSFSLRTSGSYNEQYF. The gene calls are TRBV7-8 and TRBJ2-7, with 10 bases identical to TRBD2. Trimming removed 3 bases from V and 7 bases from J; junction bases left unmatched: 18. CDR3 length: 18 amino acids. Germline V lookup: CDR1 SGHVS, CDR2 FQNEAQ.

The chain is built from TRBV29-1 and TRBJ2-1; D may be TRBD1 (5 bases). Germline V gene lookup returns CDR1 SQVTM and CDR2 ANQGSEA. Trimming took 2 bases from V and 0 from J, leaving 11 bases between them. This CDR3 is 15 amino acids long. CDR3 DNA sequence: TGCAGCGTTGAACGACAGCTTAGCTCCTACAATGAGCAGTTCTTC. This sequence encodes CSVERQLSSYNEQFF.

The DNA for the CDR3 is TGTGCCAGCAGGAATAAGAACTATGGCTACACCTTC. Its protein is CASRNKNYGYTF. The chain is built from TRBV28 and TRBJ1-2; no reliable D call. Deletions cut 6 bases from V and 2 bases from J, with 7 bases between. Germline V gene data show CDR1 as MDHEN and CDR2 as SYDVKM. CDR3 length equals 12 residues.

This rearrangement joins TRBV3-1 to TRBJ2-1; D might be TRBD1 (6 bases). V lost 2 bases to trimming and J lost 5 bases, with 19 bases between them. Germline-derived CDR1 and CDR2 are LGHDT and YNNKEL (reference sequence). This CDR3 has 17 amino acids. The CDR3: CASSQSQGSMRDNEQFF. The CDR3 DNA follows: TGTGCCAGCAGCCAAAGTCAGGGGAGTATGAGGGACAATGAGCAGTTCTTC.

On this clonotype: An end of the junction does not agree with germline; a read error may underlie this. The chain combines TRBV7-9 with TRBJ2-1; D is unclear. This CDR3 comprises 13 residues. CDR1 is SEHNR, CDR2 FQNEAQ, per germline (reference sequence). CDR3: CAISLTGTNEQFF. DNA for the CDR3: TGTGCCATCAGCCTCACTGGTACCAATGAGCAGTTCTTC.

This clonotype was detected only once. The rearrangement links TRBV21-1 to TRBJ2-1; TRBD1, as called in the table, went unchecked against the DNA. TRBV21-1 is classified as a pseudogene. The CDR3 runs 16 residues. The CDR3 loop is CASSKAGRDTDNEQFF. In DNA, the CDR3 is TGTGCCAGCAGCAAAGCTGGCCGGGACACTGACAATGAGCAGTTCTTC.

The rearrangement links TRBV6-2 or TRBV6-3 to TRBJ1-5, with D unresolved. Germline CDR1 reads MNHEY; CDR2 reads SVGEGT. V lost 2 bases and J lost 4, with 12 bases in between. The CDR3 totals 15 residues. The CDR3: CASSYVRTPNQPQHF. Written as DNA, the CDR3 is TGTGCCAGCAGTTACGTTAGGACGCCGAATCAGCCCCAGCATTTT.

This clonotype was recorded many times. J is TRBJ2-6 and V is TRBV25-1; maybe TRBD2 (5 bases). Germline CDR1 is MGHDK and CDR2 is SYGVNS. The CDR3 is made up of 13 amino acids. The CDR3 is CGRLSSGANVLTF. For the CDR3, the DNA is TGTGGCAGACTATCCTCTGGGGCCAACGTCCTGACTTTC.

The V and J genes are TRBV18 and TRBJ1-2; TRBD1 aligns across 8 bases. CDR3 length equals 12 residues. J lost 6 bases, V lost 8 bases, and 5 bases had no gene match. The germline V gene encodes CDR1 KGHSH and CDR2 LQKENI. The CDR3 coding sequence is TGTGCCAGCGCACAGGACAGGGATGGCTACACCTTC. It encodes CASAQDRDGYTF. The variable domain in full, with the rest retrieved from reference TRBV18 and TRBJ1-2, is NAGVMQNPRHLVRRRGQEARLRCSPMKGHSHVYWYRQLPEEGLKFMVYLQKENIIDESGMPKERFSAEFPKEGPSILRIQQVVRGDSAAYFCASAQDRDGYTFGSGTRLTVV.

The chain recombines TRBV6-1 with TRBJ2-5; 10 bases match TRBD2. Trimming took 7 bases from V and 5 from J; bases not matched to a gene: 13. The CDR3 runs 16 residues. Germline CDR1 MNHNS, CDR2 SASEGT. As DNA, the CDR3 is TGTGCCAGCATCACGGTCGGGCTAGCGGGGGTTGAGACCCAGTACTTC. Protein product: CASITVGLAGVETQYF.

CDR3 coding DNA: TGCAGTGCTAGAGATCCTAATTCACCCCTCCACTTT. It is translated as CSARDPNSPLHF. The chain employs TRBV20-1 and TRBJ1-6; D not certain. The CDR3 length is 12 residues. CDR1 is DFQATT, CDR2 SNEGSKA, per germline (reference sequence). Trimming stripped 0 bases from V and 6 bases from J, with 3 bases between.